The present T cell receptor (beta chain) was sequenced within a study of T cell responses to AZD1222 COVID-19 vaccine. Study results and caveats: Clonal diversity was possibly underestimated; the donors were predominantly white British and more often female. Seropositive status at baseline applied to only five to seven AZD1222 recipients. After the peak T cell response, and only then, were repertoires sampled. Distributed over spike, vaccine-associated CD4 TCRs predominated at 160-218 and 743-854.

V lost 5 bases and J 0 bases, leaving 13 bases between the germline ends. CDR3 length equals 15 residues. Germline V gene sequence: CDR1 SGHVS, CDR2 FNYEAQ. About this clone: As yet, its antigen is unknown.

Using immunoSEQ multiplex PCR, the repertoire was profiled, and TCRdb retains in-frame clones only, with some absent. This table has more than 100,000 clones, around 85% appearing once. The material sequenced was peripheral blood, taken 28 days after the second dose of the MenACWY control vaccine. The sequence was obtained from an adult who received the MenACWY meningococcal vaccine as a control. The genes are TRBV7-6 and TRBJ1-1; D is unresolved. The CDR3 region is CASSPLPIMNTEAFF. DNA of the CDR3: TGTGCCAGCAGCCCTTTACCTATTATGAACACTGAAGCTTTCTTT.